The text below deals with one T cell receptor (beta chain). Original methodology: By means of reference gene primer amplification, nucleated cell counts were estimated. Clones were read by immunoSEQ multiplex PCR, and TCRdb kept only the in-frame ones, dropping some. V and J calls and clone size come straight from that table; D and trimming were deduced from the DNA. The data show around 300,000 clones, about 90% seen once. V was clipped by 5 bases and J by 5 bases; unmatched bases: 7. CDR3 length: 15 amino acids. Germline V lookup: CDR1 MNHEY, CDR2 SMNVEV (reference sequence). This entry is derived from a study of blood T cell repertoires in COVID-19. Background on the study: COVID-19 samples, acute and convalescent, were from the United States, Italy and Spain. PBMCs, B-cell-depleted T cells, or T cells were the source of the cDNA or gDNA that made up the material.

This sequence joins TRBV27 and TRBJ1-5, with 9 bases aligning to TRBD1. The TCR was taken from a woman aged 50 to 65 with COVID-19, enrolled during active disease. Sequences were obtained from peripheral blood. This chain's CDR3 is CASSPLGTGHQPQHF. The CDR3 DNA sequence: TGTGCCAGCAGTCCCCTCGGGACAGGGCATCAGCCCCAGCATTTT.